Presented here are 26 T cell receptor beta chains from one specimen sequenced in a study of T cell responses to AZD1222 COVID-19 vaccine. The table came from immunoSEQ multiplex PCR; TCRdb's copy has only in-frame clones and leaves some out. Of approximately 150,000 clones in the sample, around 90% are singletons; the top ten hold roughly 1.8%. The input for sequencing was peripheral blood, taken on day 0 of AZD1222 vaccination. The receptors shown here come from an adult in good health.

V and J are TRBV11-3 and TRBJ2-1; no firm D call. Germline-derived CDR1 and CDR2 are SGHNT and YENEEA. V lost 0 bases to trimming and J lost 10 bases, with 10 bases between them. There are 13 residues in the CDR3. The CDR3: CASSLDGLGEQFF. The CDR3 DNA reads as TGTGCCAGCAGCTTAGATGGGTTAGGGGAGCAGTTCTTC.

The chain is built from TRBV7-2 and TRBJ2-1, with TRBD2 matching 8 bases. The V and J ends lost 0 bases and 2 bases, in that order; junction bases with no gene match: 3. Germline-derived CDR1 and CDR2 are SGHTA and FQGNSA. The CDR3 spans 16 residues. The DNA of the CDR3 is TGTGCCAGCAGCTTAGCAGCGGGAGCCCCCTACAATGAGCAGTTCTTC. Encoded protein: CASSLAAGAPYNEQFF.

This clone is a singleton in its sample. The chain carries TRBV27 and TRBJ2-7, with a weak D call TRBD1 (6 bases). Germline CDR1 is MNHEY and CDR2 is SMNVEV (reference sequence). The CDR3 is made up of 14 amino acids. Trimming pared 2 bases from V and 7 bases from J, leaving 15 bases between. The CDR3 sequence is CASSLRLSQGEQYF. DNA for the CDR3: TGTGCCAGCAGTTTAAGGCTTAGCCAGGGGGAGCAGTACTTC.

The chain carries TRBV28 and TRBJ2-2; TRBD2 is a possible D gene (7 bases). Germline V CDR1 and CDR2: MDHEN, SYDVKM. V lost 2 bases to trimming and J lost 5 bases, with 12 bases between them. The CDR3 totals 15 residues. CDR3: CASSLRRGRTGELFF. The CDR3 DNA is TGTGCCAGCAGTTTAAGGCGGGGGCGAACCGGGGAGCTGTTTTTT.

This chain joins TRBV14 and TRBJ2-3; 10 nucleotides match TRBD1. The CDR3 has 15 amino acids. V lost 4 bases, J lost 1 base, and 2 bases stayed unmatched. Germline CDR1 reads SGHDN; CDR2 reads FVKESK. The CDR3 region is CASSPDRGGTDTQYF. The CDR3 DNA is TGTGCCAGCAGCCCGGACAGGGGGGGCACAGATACGCAGTATTTT.

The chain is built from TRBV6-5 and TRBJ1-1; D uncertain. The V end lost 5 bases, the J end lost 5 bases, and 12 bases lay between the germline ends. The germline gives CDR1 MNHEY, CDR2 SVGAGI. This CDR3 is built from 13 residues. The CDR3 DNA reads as TGTGCCAGCAGTAGCCTACTTTTAACTGAAGCTTTCTTT. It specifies CASSSLLLTEAFF.

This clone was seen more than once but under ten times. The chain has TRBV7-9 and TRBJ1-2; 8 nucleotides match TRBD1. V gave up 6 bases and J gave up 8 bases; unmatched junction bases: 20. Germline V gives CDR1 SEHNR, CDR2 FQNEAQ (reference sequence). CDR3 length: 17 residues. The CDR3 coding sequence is TGTGCCAGCAGGTACGACGGGAGGACAGGGCTCTTGTCCGGCTACACCTTC. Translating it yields CASRYDGRTGLLSGYTF.

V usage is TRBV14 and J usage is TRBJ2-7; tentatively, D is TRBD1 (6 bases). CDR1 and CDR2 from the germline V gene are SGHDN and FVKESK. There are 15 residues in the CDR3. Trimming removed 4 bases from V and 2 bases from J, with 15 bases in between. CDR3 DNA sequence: TGTGCCAGCAGCCTTCTGGCAGGGGACACCTACGAGCAGTACTTC. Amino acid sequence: CASSLLAGDTYEQYF.

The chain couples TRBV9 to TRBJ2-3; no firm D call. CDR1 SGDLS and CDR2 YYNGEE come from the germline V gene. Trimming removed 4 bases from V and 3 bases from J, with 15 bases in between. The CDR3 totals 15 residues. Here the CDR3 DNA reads TGTGCCAGCAGCCCCCTGAGCCCCGCGACAGATACGCAGTATTTT. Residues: CASSPLSPATDTQYF.

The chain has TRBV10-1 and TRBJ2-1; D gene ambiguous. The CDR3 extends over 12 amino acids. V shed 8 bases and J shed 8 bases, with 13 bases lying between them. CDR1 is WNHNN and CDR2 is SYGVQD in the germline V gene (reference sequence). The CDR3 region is CASRFEDDEQFF. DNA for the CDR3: TGCGCCAGCCGGTTCGAGGATGATGAGCAGTTCTTC.

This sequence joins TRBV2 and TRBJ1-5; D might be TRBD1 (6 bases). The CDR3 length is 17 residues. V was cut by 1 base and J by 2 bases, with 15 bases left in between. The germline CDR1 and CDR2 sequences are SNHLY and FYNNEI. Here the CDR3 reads CASSEELGAWGNQPQHF. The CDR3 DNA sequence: TGTGCCAGCAGTGAAGAGCTGGGGGCGTGGGGCAATCAGCCCCAGCATTTT. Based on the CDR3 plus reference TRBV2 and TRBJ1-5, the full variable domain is EPEVTQTPSHQVTQMGQEVILRCVPISNHLYFYWYRQILGQKVEFLVSFYNNEISEKSEIFDDQFSVERPDGSNFTLKIRSTKLEDSAMYFCASSEELGAWGNQPQHFGDGTRLSIL.

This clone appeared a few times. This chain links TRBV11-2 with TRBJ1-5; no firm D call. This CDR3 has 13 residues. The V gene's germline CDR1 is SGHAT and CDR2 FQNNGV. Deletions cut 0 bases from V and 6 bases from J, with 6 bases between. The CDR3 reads CASSLDRGQPQHF. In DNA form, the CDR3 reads TGTGCCAGCAGCTTAGATCGGGGTCAGCCCCAGCATTTT.

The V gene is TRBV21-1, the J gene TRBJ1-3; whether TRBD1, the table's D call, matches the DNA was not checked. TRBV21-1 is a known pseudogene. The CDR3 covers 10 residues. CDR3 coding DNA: TGCCCAGATTCTGGAAACACCATATATTTT. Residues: CPDSGNTIYF.

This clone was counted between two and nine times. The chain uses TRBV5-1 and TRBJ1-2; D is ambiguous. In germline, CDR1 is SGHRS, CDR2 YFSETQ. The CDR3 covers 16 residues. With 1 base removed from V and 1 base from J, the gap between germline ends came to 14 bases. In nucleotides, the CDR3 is TGCGCCAGCAGCTTGTACAGCCTCCAAGATAACTATGGCTACACCTTC. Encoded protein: CASSLYSLQDNYGYTF.

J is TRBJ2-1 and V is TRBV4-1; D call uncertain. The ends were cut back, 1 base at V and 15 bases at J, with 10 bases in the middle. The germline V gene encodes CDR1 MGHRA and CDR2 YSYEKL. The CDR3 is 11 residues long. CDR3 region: CASSQGGRWFF. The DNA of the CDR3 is TGCGCCAGCAGCCAAGGGGGTAGGTGGTTCTTC.

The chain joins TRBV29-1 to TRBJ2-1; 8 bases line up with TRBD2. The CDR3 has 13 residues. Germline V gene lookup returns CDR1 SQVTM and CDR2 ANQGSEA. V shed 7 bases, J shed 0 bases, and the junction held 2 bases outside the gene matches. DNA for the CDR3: TGCAGCGCGGGACTAGTCTCCTACAATGAGCAGTTCTTC. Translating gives CSAGLVSYNEQFF.

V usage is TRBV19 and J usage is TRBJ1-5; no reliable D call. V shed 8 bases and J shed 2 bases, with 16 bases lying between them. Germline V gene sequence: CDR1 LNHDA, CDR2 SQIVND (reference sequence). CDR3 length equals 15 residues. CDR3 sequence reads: CASSSGSEGNQPQHF. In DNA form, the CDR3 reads TGTGCCAGTTCCTCCGGGTCGGAAGGCAATCAGCCCCAGCATTTT.

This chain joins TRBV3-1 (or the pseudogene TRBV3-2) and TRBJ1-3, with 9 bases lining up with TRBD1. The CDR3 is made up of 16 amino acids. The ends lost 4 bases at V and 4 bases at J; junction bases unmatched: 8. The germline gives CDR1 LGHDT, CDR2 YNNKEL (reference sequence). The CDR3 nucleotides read TGTGCCAGCAGCCCCAGGGACAGGGCTTGGGGAAACACCATATATTTT. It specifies CASSPRDRAWGNTIYF.

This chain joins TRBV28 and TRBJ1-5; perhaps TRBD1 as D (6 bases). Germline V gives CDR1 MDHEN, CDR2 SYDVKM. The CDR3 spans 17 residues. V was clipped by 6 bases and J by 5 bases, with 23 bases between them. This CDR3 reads CASRQRTGLEGDQPQHF. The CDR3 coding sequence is TGTGCCAGCAGGCAAAGAACCGGACTTGAGGGGGATCAGCCCCAGCATTTT.

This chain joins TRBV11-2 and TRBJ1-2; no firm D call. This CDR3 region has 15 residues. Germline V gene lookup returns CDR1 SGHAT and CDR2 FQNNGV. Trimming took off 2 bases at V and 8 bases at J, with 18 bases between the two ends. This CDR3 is CASSLSSGRLLGYTF. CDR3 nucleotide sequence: TGTGCCAGCAGCTTATCCAGTGGACGATTGTTAGGCTACACCTTC.

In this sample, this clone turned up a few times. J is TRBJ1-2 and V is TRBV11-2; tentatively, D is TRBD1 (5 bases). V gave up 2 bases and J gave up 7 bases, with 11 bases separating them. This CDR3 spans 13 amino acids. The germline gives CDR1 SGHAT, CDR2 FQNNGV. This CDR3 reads CASSLQGLSGYTF. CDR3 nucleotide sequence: TGTGCCAGCAGCTTACAGGGACTATCTGGCTACACCTTC.

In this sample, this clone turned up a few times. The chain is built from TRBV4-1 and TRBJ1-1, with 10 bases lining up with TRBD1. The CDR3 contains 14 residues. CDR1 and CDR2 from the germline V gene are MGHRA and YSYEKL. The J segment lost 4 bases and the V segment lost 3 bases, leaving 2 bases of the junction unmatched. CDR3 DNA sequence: TGCGCCAGCAGCCACAGGACAGGGGGCACTGAAGCTTTCTTT. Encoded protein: CASSHRTGGTEAFF.

The CDR3 coding sequence is TGCGCCAGCAGCGAGTTAGGGGGGGGCAATCAGCCCCAGCATTTT. It encodes CASSELGGGNQPQHF. The V gene is TRBV5-1, the J gene TRBJ1-5, with D possibly TRBD1 on 6 matching bases. V was cut by 4 bases and J by 2 bases, with 13 bases left in between. Germline V CDR1 and CDR2: SGHRS, YFSETQ. This CDR3 is built from 15 residues.

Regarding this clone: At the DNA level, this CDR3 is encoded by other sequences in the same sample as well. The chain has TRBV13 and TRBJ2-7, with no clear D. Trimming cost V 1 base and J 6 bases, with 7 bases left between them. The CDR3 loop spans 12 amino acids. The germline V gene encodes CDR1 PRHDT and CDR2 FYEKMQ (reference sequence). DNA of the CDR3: TGTGCCAGCAGCTTAGTGGTTGGCGAGCAGTACTTC. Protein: CASSLVVGEQYF.

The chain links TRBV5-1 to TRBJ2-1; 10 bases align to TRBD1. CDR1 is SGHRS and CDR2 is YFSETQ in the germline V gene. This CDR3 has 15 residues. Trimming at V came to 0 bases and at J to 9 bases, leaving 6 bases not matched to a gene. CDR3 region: CASSLDPGQGLEQFF. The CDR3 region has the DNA TGCGCCAGCAGCTTGGACCCGGGACAGGGGCTTGAGCAGTTCTTC. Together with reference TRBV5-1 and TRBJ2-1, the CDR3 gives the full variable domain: KAGVTQTPRYLIKTRGQQVTLSCSPISGHRSVSWYQQTPGQGLQFLFEYFSETQRNKGNFPGRFSGRQFSNSRSEMNVSTLELGDSALYLCASSLDPGQGLEQFFGPGTRLTVL.

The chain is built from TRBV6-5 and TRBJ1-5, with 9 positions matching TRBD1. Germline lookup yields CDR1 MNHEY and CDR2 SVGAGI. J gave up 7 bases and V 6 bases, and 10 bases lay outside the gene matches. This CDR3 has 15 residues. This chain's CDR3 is CASSAGTGFGQPQHF. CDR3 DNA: TGTGCCAGCAGCGCCGGGACAGGGTTTGGGCAGCCCCAGCATTTT.